Listed below are T cell receptor beta chains from one sample, sequenced in a study of shared T cell receptors in the human thymus. This table comes from immunoSEQ multiplex PCR, and its TCRdb copy is limited to in-frame clones, with some not included. The sample lists 500,000 to 750,000 clones; approximately 87% were seen once. The same data also contributed to another study, on human thymus T cells.

What was sequenced was thymocytes. The receptors were sampled from a boy under two years old with a congenital heart defect. Both conserved end residues are part of each CDR3. Fields, in order: J gene, D gene, clone size, V gene, CDR3 length, CDR3 protein, CDR3 DNA. A D gene is named only where the DNA matches it firmly. Only part of the rows carry a size: once, few, many, or a class if the clone is expanded.

>TRBJ1-5|-|-|TRBV7-2|15
CASSLVGRGNQPQHF
TGTGCCAGCAGCTTAGTGGGCAGGGGCAATCAGCCCCAGCATTTT
>TRBJ2-3|-|-|TRBV2|14
CASSEGAPTDTQYF
TGTGCCAGCAGTGAAGGCGCCCCCACAGATACGCAGTATTTT
>TRBJ2-5|TRBD1|-|TRBV5-4|14
CASSQGTGLETQYF
TGTGCCAGCAGCCAAGGGACAGGGCTAGAGACCCAGTACTTC
>TRBJ2-7|-|-|TRBV10-2|13
CASGRQDTYEQYF
TGCGCCAGCGGGAGACAGGATACCTACGAGCAGTACTTC
>TRBJ1-2|-|few|TRBV5-6|15
CASSLAGPLNYGYTF
TGTGCCAGCAGCTTGGCAGGGCCGCTTAACTATGGCTACACCTTC
>TRBJ1-1|-|-|TRBV12-2|17
CASRSTRSRGTHTEAFF
TGTGCAAGTCGCTCTACTAGGAGTCGGGGGACCCACACTGAAGCTTTCTTT
>TRBJ1-1|-|once|TRBV9|13
CASSVSGWTEAFF
TGTGCCAGCAGCGTTAGCGGTTGGACTGAAGCTTTCTTT
>TRBJ2-2|-|once|TRBV6-1|14
CASSDGGRSGELFF
TGTGCCAGCAGTGACGGGGGGCGCTCCGGGGAGCTGTTTTTT
>TRBJ2-3|TRBD1|-|TRBV19|15
CASSIGGGFTDTQYF
TGTGCCAGTAGTATAGGAGGGGGCTTCACAGATACGCAGTATTTT
>TRBJ2-2|-|-|TRBV6-4|13
CASSEGNTGELFF
TGTGCCAGCAGTGAGGGCAACACCGGGGAGCTGTTTTTT
>TRBJ2-7|TRBD1|-|TRBV10-3|13
CAISWDREGEQYF
TGTGCCATCAGTTGGGACAGGGAGGGCGAGCAGTACTTC
>TRBJ2-7|TRBD1|once|TRBV9|14
CASSVGTVAYEQYF
TGTGCCAGCAGCGTCGGGACAGTGGCCTACGAGCAGTACTTC
>TRBJ1-1|-|-|TRBV7-9|12
CASSLLGLKAFF
TGTGCCAGCAGCTTATTGGGGCTGAAAGCTTTCTTT
>TRBJ1-1|TRBD1|few|TRBV14|13
CASRPGQGGEAFF
TGTGCCAGCAGGCCGGGACAGGGCGGTGAAGCTTTCTTT
>TRBJ2-7|TRBD1|-|TRBV4-3|16
CASSQGGDRGGYEQYF
TGCGCCAGCAGCCAAGGGGGGGACAGGGGCGGCTACGAGCAGTACTTC
>TRBJ2-3|-|-|TRBV28|19
CASSLTPPGGGNSTDTQYF
TGTGCCAGCAGTTTAACGCCACCGGGAGGGGGCAATAGCACAGATACGCAGTATTTT
>TRBJ2-7|TRBD2|-|TRBV6-5|15
CASSRGLAGTYEQYF
TGTGCCAGCAGTAGGGGACTAGCGGGAACCTACGAGCAGTACTTC
>TRBJ2-1|TRBD1|-|TRBV6-1|17
CASSEFGQDREYNEQFF
TGTGCCAGCAGTGAATTTGGCCAGGACAGGGAATACAATGAGCAGTTCTTC
>TRBJ2-7|-|-|TRBV28|15
CASSLGAGGPYEQYF
TGTGCCAGCAGTCTTGGGGCAGGGGGGCCCTACGAGCAGTACTTC
>TRBJ2-5|TRBD2|-|TRBV7-6|16
CASSQPLAGEQETQYF
TGTGCCAGCAGCCAACCACTAGCGGGAGAGCAAGAGACCCAGTACTTC
>TRBJ2-7|-|-|TRBV11-3|18
CASSLDTTGPHGPYEQYF
TGTGCCAGCAGCTTAGATACGACAGGCCCTCATGGCCCCTACGAGCAGTACTTC
>TRBJ2-5|-|-|TRBV30|13
CAWRVQGRETQYF
TGTGCCTGGAGGGTACAGGGGAGGGAGACCCAGTACTTC
>TRBJ1-2|-|-|TRBV19|15
CASTPRHIANYGYTF
TGTGCCAGTACCCCGAGACATATAGCTAACTATGGCTACACCTTC
>TRBJ2-3|TRBD2|-|TRBV4-1|15
CASSQQKRDADTQYF
TGCGCCAGCAGCCAACAAAAGCGGGATGCAGATACGCAGTATTTT
>TRBJ2-7|-|-|TRBV27|14
CASSFGQGSYEQYF
TGTGCCAGCAGTTTCGGACAAGGCTCCTACGAGCAGTACTTC
>TRBJ2-1|TRBD2|-|TRBV30|13
CAWGRLAYNEQFF
TGTGCCTGGGGACGACTAGCTTACAATGAGCAGTTCTTC
>TRBJ2-7|TRBD2|-|TRBV4-1|17
CASGTELTSGRTYEQYF
TGCGCCAGCGGGACGGAGTTGACTAGCGGGAGGACCTACGAGCAGTACTTC
>TRBJ2-7|-|-|TRBV10-3|14
CAIRGRDFSYEQYF
TGTGCCATCAGGGGCCGGGACTTCTCCTACGAGCAGTACTTC
>TRBJ2-2|-|-|TRBV18|16
CASSPPGADGTGELFF
TGTGCCAGCTCACCACCGGGGGCCGATGGCACCGGGGAGCTGTTTTTT
>TRBJ2-6|-|-|TRBV9|15
CASSVAGSGANVLTF
TGTGCCAGCAGCGTAGCGGGATCTGGGGCCAACGTCCTGACTTTC
>TRBJ1-5|-|-|TRBV2|18
CASSEAFSQSLSNQPQHF
TGTGCCAGCAGTGAAGCCTTCTCTCAGTCCCTTAGCAATCAGCCCCAGCATTTT